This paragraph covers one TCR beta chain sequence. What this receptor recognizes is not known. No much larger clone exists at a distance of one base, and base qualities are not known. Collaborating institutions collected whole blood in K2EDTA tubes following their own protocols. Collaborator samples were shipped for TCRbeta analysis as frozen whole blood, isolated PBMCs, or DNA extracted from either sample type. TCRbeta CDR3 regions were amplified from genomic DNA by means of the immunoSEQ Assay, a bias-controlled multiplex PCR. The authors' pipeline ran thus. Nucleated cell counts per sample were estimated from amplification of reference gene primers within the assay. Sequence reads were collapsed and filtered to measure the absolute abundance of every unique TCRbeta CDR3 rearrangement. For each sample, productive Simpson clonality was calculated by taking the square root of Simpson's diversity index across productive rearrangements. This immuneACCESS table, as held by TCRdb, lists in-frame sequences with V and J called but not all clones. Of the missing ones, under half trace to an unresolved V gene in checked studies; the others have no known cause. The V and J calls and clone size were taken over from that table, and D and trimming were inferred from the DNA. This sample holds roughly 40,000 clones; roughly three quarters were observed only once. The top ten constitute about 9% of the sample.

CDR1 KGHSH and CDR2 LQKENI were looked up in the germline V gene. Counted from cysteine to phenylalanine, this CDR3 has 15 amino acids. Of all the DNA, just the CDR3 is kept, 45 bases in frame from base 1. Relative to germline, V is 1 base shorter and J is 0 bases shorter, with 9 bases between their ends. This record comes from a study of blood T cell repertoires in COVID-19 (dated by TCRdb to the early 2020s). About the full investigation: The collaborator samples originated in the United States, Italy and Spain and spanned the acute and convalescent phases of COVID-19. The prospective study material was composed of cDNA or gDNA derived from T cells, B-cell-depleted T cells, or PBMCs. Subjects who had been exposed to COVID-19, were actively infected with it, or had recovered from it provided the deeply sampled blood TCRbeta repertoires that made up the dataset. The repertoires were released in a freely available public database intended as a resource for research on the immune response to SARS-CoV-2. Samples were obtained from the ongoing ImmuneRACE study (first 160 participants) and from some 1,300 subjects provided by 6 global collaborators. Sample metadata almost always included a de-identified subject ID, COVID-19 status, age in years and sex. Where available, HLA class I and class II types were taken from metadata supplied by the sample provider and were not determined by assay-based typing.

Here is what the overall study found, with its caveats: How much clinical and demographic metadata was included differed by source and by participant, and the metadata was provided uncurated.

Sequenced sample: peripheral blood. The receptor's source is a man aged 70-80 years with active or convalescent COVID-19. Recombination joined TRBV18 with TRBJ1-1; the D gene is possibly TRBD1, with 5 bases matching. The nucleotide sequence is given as TGTGCCAGCTCACCACAGGGGTGGGTGAACACTGAAGCTTTCTTT. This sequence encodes CASSPQGWVNTEAFF.